The 3 T cell receptor beta chains given below trace back to one sample, sequenced in a study of beta chain features in type 1 diabetes. Findings of the study overall: All four CD4+ subsets of Type 1 diabetes patients contained TCRB CDR3s that were moderately but significantly shorter.

The whole isolated RNA underwent reverse transcription, so sequencing captured expressed TCRB transcripts. Assay used: immunoSEQ multiplex PCR; TCRdb lists only in-frame clones, some missing. The sample has some 160,000 clones; 7% to 9.5% are singletons. No antigen has been identified for these receptors. Sequenced material: central memory CD4+ T cells from blood. The origin of the receptors is a woman aged 25 to 45 with type 1 diabetes.

The chain couples TRBV30 to TRBJ2-3; 8 nucleotides line up with TRBD2. The V segment lost 4 bases and the J segment 2 bases; nucleotides outside the gene matches: 2. Germline V gene lookup returns CDR1 GTSNPN and CDR2 SVGIG (reference sequence). The CDR3 has 13 residues. The CDR3 nucleotides are TGTGCCTGGACTAGCGGGCCCACAGATACGCAGTATTTT. It specifies CAWTSGPTDTQYF.

The rearrangement uses TRBV6-5 and TRBJ2-5; 8 nucleotides agree with TRBD1. V lost 6 bases, J lost 6 bases, and 9 bases stayed unmatched. This CDR3 contains 14 residues. Germline lookup yields CDR1 MNHEY and CDR2 SVGAGI. The CDR3 loop is CASRLDRGGKTQYF. The CDR3 nucleotides are TGTGCCAGCAGACTAGACAGGGGAGGAAAGACCCAGTACTTC.

This clone was observed a handful of times. The chain links TRBV7-9 to TRBJ2-1, with D perhaps matching TRBD1 (5 bases). The V end was cut by 2 bases, the J end by 8 bases, with 13 bases between. CDR1 is SEHNR and CDR2 is FQNEAQ in the germline V gene (reference sequence). CDR3 size: 14 residues. The CDR3 sequence: CASSLWPQGDEQFF. CDR3 sequence (DNA): TGTGCCAGCAGCTTATGGCCCCAGGGCGATGAGCAGTTCTTC.